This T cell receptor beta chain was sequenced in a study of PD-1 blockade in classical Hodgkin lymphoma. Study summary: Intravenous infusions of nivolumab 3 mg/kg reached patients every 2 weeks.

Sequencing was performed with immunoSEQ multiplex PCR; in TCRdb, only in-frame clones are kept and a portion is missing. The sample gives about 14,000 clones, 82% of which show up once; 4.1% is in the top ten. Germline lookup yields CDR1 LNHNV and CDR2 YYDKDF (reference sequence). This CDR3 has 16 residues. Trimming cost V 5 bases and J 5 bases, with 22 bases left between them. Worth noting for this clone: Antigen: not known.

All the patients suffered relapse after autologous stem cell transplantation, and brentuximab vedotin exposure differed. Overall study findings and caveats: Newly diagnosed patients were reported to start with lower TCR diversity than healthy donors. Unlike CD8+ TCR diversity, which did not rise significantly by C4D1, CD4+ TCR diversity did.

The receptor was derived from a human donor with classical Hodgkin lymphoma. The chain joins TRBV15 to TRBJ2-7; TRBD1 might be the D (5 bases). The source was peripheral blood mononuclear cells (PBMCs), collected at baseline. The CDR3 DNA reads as TGTGCCACCAGCGCCCGTCGAGACAGTCCATCTAACGAGCAGTACTTC. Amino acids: CATSARRDSPSNEQYF.